Sequencing of this T cell receptor beta chain was carried out in a study of early T cells in non-severe SARS-CoV-2 infection. Across the study: Sequencing was performed on bulk RNA from unsorted whole blood, leaving chains unpaired. Points from the study as a whole: Using VDJdb, the matching emphasized anti-spike CD8 responses while missing private and CD4 specificities.

The TCR library protocol attached unique molecular identifiers to the individual cDNA molecules. TCRdb itself ran the 5' RACE reads through MiXCR, one entry per CDR3 protein. This repertoire shows under 40,000 distinct CDR3 sequences, about 6.2% found once; its top ten account for around 6.3%. This clonotype was seen a few times. What it binds is not known. Per germline, CDR1 SEHNR and CDR2 FQNEAQ (reference sequence). The CDR3 length is 16 residues. V lost 4 bases to trimming and J lost 4 bases; unmatched junction nucleotides: 7. This clonotype was obtained from an adult who was a healthcare worker with PCR-confirmed SARS-CoV-2 infection or an uninfected control (not recorded which). The sample was whole blood. V is TRBV7-9 and J is TRBJ2-7; 13 nucleotides match TRBD2. CDR3 amino acids: CASSSWTSGRLYEQYF. CDR3 in DNA: TGTGCCAGCAGCTCCTGGACTAGCGGGAGATTGTACGAGCAGTACTTC.